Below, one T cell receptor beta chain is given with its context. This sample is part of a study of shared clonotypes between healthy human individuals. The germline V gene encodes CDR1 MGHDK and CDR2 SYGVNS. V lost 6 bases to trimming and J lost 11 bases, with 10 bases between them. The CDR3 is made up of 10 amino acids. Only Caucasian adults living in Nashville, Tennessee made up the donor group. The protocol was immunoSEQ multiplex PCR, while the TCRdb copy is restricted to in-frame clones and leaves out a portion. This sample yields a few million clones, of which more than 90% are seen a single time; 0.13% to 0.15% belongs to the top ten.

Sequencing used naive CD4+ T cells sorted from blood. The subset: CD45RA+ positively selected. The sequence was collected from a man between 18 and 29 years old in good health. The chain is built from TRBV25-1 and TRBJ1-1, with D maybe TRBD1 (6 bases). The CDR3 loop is CASSGTWAFF. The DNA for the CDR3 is TGTGCCAGCAGCGGGACATGGGCTTTCTTT.